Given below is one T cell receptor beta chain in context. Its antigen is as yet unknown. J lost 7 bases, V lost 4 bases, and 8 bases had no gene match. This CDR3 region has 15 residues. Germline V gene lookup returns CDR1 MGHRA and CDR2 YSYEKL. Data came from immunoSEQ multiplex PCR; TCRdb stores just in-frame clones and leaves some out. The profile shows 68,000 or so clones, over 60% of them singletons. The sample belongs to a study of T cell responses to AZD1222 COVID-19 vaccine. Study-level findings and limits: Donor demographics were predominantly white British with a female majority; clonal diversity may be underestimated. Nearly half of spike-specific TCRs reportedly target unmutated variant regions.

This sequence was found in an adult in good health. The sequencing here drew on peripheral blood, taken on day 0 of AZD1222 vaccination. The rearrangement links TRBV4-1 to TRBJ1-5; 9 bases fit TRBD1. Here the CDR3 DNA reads TGCGCCAGCAGCCGGACCACAGGGGGCGGACAGCCCCAGCATTTT. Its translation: CASSRTTGGGQPQHF.